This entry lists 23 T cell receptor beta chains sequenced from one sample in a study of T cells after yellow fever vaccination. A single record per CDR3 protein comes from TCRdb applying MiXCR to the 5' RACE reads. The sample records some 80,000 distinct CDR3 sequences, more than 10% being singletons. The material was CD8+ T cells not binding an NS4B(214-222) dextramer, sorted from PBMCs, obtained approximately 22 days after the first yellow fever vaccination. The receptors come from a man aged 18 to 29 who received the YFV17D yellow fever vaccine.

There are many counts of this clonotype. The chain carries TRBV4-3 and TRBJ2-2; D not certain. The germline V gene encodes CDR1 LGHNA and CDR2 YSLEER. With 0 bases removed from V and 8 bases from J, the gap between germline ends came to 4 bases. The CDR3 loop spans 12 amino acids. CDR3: CASSQDGGELFF. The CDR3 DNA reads TGCGCCAGCAGCCAAGATGGGGGGGAGCTGTTTTTT.

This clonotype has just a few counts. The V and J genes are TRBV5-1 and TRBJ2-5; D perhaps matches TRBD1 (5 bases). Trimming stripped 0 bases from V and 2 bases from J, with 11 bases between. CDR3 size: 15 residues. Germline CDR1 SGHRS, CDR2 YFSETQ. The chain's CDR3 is CASSLAPDRQETQYF. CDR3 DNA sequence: TGCGCCAGCAGCTTGGCCCCCGACAGACAAGAGACCCAGTACTTC.

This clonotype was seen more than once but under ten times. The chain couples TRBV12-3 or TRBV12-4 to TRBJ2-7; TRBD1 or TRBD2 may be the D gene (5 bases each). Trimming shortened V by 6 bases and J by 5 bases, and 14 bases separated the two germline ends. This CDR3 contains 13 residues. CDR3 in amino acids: CASSHGTSDEQYF. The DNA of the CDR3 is TGTGCCAGCAGCCATGGGACCTCGGACGAGCAGTACTTC.

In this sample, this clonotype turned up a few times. The CDR3 DNA follows: TGTGCCAGAAGCTTGGCGACTAGCGGGGGGGTAAACAATGAGCAGTTCTTC. Amino acid sequence: CARSLATSGGVNNEQFF. This rearrangement joins TRBV5-3 to TRBJ2-1, with 14 bases identical to TRBD2. TRBV5-3 counts as an open reading frame of uncertain function. With V trimmed by 0 bases and J by 5 bases, 4 bases remained unmatched. The CDR3 contains 17 residues.

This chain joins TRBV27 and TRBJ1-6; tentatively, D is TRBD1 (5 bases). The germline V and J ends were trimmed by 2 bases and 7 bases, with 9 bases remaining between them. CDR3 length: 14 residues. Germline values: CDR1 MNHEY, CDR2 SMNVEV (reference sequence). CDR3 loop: CASSLAGWNSPLHF. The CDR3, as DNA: TGTGCCAGCAGTTTAGCAGGGTGGAATTCACCCCTCCACTTT.

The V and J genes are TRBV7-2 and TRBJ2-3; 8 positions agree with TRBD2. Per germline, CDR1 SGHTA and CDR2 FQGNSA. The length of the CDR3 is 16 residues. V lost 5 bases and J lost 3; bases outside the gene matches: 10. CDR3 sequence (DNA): TGTGCCAGCAGCACTCCCTCCCGGGGGGGTACAGATACGCAGTATTTT. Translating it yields CASSTPSRGGTDTQYF. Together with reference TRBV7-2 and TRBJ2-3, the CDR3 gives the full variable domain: GAGVSQSPSNKVTEKGKDVELRCDPISGHTALYWYRQSLGQGLEFLIYFQGNSAPDKSGLPSDRFSAERTGGSVSTLTIQRTQQEDSAVYLCASSTPSRGGTDTQYFGPGTRLTVL.

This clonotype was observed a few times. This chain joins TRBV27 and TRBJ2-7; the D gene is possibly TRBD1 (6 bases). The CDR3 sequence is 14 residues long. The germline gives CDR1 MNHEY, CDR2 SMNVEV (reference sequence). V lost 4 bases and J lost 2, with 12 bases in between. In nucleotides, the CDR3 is TGTGCCAGCAGTTCAGGGGACCCTGCCTACGAGCAGTACTTC. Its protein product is CASSSGDPAYEQYF.

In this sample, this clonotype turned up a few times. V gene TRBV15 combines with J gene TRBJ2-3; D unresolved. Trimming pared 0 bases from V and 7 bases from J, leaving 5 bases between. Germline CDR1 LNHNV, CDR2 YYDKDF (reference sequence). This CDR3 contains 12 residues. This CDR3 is CATSRDPNTQYF. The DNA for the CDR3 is TGTGCCACCAGCAGAGATCCCAATACGCAGTATTTT.

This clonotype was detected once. CDR3 nucleotides: TGTGCCAGCAGCTTAGTGCGCGTCCGCTCCACAGATACGCAGTATTTT. It yields the protein CASSLVRVRSTDTQYF. The chain uses TRBV7-9 and TRBJ2-3; D uncertain. The CDR3 is 16 residues long. The V gene's germline CDR1 is SEHNR and CDR2 FQNEAQ (reference sequence). The ends were cut back, 1 base at V and 2 bases at J, with 13 bases in the middle.

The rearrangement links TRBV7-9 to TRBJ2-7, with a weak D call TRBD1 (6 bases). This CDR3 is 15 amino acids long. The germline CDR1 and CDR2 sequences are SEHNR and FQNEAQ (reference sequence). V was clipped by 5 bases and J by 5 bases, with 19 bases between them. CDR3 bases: TGTGCCAGCAGCCTAATCGGGGACATCTTTCACGAGCAGTACGTC. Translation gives CASSLIGDIFHEQYV.

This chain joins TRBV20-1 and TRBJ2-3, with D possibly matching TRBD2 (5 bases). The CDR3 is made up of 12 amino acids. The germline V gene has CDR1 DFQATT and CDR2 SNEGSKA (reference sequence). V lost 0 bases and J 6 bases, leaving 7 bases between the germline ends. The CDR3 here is CSARDPGDTQYF. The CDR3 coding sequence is TGCAGTGCTAGAGACCCGGGGGATACGCAGTATTTT.

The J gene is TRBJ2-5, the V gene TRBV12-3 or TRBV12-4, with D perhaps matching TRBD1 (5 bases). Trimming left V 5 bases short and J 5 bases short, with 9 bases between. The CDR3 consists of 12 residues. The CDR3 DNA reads TGTGCCAGCAGTCGGCCAGGGGAGACCCAGTACTTC. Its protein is CASSRPGETQYF.

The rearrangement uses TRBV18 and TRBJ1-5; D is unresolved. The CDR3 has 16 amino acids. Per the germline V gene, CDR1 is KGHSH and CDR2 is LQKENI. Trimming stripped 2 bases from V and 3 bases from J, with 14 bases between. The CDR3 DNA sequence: TGTGCCAGCTCACCATTGGAACCGGGCCTCAATCAGCCCCAGCATTTT. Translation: CASSPLEPGLNQPQHF.

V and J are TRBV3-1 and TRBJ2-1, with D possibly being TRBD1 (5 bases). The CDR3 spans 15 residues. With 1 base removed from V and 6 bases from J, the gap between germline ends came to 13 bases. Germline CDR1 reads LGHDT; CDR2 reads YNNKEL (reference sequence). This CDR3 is CASSQVLPRANEQFF. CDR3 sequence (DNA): TGTGCCAGCAGCCAAGTACTCCCCAGGGCCAATGAGCAGTTCTTC.

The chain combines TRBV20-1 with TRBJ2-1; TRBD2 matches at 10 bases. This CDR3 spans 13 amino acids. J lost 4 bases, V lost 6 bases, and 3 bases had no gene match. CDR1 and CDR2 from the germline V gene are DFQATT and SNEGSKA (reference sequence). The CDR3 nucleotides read TGCAGTGCCTCTAGCGGGGGATACAATGAGCAGTTCTTC. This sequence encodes CSASSGGYNEQFF.

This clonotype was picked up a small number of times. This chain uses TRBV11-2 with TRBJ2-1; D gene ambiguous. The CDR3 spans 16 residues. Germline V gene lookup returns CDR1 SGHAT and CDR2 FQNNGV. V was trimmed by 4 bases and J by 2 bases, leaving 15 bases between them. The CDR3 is CASSSMDRLTYNEQFF. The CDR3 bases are TGTGCCAGCAGCTCAATGGACCGTTTGACCTACAATGAGCAGTTCTTC.

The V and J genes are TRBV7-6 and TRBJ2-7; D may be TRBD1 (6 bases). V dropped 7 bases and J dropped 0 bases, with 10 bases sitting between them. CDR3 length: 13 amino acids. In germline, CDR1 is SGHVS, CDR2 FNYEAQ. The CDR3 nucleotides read TGTGCCAGCACCACAGGGAGCTCCTACGAGCAGTACTTC. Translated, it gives CASTTGSSYEQYF.

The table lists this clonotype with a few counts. DNA of the CDR3: TGCGCCAGCAGCCACGAACTTTGGAACACTGAAGCTTTCTTT. Amino acid sequence: CASSHELWNTEAFF. The chain carries TRBV4-1 and TRBJ1-1; D unclear. From germline, CDR1 is MGHRA and CDR2 YSYEKL. This CDR3 spans 14 amino acids. Between the trimmed V and J ends, which lost 3 bases and 1 base, there was a span of 9 bases.

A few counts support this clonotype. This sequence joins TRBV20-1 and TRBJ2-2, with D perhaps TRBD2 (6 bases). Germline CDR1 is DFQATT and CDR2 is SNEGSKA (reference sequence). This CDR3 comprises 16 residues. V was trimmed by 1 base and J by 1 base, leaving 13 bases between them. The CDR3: CSARVPAGLNTGELFF. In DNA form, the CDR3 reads TGCAGTGCTAGAGTCCCGGCGGGATTGAACACCGGGGAGCTGTTTTTT.

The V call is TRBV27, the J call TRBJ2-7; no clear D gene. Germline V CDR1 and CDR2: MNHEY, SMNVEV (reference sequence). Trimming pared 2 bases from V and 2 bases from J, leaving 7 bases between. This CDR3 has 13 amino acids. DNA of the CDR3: TGTGCCAGCAGTTTAAGACGGACCTACGAGCAGTACTTC. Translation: CASSLRRTYEQYF.

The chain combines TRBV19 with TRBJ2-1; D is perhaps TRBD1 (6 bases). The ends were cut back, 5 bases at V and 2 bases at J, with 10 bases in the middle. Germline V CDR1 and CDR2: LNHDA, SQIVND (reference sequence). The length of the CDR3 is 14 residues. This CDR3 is CASSGTQTYNEQFF. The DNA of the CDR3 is TGTGCCAGTAGTGGGACACAGACCTACAATGAGCAGTTCTTC. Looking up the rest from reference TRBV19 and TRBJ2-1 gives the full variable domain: DGGITQSPKYLFRKEGQNVTLSCEQNLNHDAMYWYRQDPGQGLRLIYYSQIVNDFQKGDIAEGYSVSREKKESFPLTVTSAQKNPTAFYLCASSGTQTYNEQFFGPGTRLTVL.

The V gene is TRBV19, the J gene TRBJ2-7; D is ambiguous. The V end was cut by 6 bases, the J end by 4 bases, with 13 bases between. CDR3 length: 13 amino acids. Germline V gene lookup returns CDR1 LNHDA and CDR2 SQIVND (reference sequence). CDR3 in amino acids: CASRNRDTYEQYF. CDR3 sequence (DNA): TGTGCCAGTAGGAACCGCGACACTTACGAGCAGTACTTC.

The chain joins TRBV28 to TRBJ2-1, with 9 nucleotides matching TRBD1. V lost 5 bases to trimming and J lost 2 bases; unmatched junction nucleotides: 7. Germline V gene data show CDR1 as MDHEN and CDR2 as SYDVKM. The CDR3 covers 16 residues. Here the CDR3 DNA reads TGTGCCAGCAGTACCCAGGACAGGGGTCCCTACAATGAGCAGTTCTTC. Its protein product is CASSTQDRGPYNEQFF.